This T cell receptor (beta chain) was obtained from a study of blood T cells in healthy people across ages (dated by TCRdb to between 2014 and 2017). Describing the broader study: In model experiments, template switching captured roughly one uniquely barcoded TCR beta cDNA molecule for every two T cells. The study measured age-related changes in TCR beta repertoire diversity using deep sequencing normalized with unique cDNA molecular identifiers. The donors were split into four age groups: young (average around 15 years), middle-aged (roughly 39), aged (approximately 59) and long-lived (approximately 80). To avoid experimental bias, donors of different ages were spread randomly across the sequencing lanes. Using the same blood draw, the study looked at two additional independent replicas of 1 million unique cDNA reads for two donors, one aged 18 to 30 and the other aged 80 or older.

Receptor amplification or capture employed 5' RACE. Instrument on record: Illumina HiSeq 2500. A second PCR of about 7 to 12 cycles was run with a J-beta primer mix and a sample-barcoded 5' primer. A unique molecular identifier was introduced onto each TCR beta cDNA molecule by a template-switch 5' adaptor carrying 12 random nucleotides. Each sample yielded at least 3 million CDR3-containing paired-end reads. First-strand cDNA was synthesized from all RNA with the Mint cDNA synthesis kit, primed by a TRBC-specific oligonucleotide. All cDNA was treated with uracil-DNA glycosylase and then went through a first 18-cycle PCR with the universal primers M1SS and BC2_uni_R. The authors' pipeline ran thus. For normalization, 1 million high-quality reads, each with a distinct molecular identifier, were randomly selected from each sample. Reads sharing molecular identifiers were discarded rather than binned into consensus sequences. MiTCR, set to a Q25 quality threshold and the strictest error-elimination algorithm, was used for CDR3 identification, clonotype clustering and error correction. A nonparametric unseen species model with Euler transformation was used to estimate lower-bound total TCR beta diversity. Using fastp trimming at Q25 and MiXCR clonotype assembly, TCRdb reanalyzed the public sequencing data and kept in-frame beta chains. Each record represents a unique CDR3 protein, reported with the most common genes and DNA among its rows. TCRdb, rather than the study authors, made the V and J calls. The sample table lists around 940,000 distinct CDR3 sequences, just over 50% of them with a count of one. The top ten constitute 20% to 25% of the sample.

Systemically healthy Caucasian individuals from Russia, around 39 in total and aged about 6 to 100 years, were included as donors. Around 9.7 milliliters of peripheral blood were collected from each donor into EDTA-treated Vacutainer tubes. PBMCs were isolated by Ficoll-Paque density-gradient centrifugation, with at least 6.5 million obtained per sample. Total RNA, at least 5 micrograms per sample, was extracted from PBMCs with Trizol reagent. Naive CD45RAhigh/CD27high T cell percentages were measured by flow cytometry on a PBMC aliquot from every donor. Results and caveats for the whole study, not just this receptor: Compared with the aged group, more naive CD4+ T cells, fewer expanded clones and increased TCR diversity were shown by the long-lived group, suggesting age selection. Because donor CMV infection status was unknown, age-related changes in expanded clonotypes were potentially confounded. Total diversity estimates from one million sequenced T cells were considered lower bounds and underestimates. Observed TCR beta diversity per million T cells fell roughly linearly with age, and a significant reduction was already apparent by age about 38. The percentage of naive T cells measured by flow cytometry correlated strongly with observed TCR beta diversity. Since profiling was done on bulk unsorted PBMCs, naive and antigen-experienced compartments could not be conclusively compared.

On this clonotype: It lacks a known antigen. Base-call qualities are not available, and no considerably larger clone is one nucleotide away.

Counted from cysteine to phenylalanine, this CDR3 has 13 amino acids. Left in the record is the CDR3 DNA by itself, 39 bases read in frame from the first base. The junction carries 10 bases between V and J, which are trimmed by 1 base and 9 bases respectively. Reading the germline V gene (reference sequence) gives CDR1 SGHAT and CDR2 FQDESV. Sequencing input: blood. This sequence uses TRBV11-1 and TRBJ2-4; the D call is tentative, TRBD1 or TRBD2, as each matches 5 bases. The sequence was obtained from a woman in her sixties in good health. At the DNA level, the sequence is TGTGCCAGCAGCTTAGAATTCGGGACCATTCAGTACTTC. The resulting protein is CASSLEFGTIQYF.